The 18 T cell receptor beta chains below were found in one sample sequenced in a study of cytomegalovirus exposure and HLA in healthy donors. The PCR ran on 60 Vbeta and 13 Jbeta primers. Sequenced by immunoSEQ multiplex PCR; TCRdb stores in-frame clones only, minus some. The data show 100,000 to 150,000 clones, less than 80% seen once. What was sequenced was PBMCs. Receptors originate from a man younger than 45 in good health and CMV-seronegative.

The chain employs TRBV15 and TRBJ2-7, with D uncertain. The CDR3 has 15 residues. V shed 3 bases and J shed 3 bases, with 15 bases lying between them. Germline CDR1 is LNHNV and CDR2 is YYDKDF (reference sequence). The CDR3 DNA is TGTGCCACCAGCAGTCGACAATCCCCAGGCTACGAGCAGTACTTC. Protein sequence: CATSSRQSPGYEQYF.

The CDR3 sequence: CASSPAGGSNTGELFF. The CDR3 DNA sequence: TGTGCCAGCAGTCCGGCGGGCGGATCGAACACCGGGGAGCTGTTTTTT. The V and J genes are TRBV28 and TRBJ2-2; tentatively, D is TRBD2 (5 bases). V lost 5 bases and J lost 0, with 13 bases in between. Germline V gene sequence: CDR1 MDHEN, CDR2 SYDVKM. CDR3 length: 16 residues. Filled out from reference TRBV28 and TRBJ2-2, the complete variable domain reads DVKVTQSSRYLVKRTGEKVFLECVQDMDHENMFWYRQDPGLGLRLIYFSYDVKMKEKGDIPEGYSVSREKKERFSLILESASTNQTSMYLCASSPAGGSNTGELFFGEGSRLTVL.

The chain is built from TRBV6-1 and TRBJ1-5, with a tentative D call TRBD1 (6 bases). Trimming removed 8 bases at V and 8 bases at J, with 13 bases between. Germline V gives CDR1 MNHNS, CDR2 SASEGT. The CDR3 runs 12 residues. The CDR3: CASVRGREPQHF. The CDR3 DNA reads TGTGCCAGCGTCAGGGGTAGGGAGCCCCAGCATTTT.

The genes are TRBV27 and TRBJ2-7; 8 bases line up with TRBD1. With 6 bases clipped from V and 3 bases from J, the junction kept 7 bases outside the gene matches. Germline lookup yields CDR1 MNHEY and CDR2 SMNVEV (reference sequence). This CDR3 region has 14 residues. The CDR3 spells CASSDRGPLYEQYF. The CDR3 nucleotides are TGTGCCAGCAGCGACAGGGGCCCCCTCTACGAGCAGTACTTC.

This clone was counted only a few times. V usage is TRBV29-1 and J usage is TRBJ1-2; no definite D call. The V end lost 4 bases, the J end lost 2 bases, and 11 bases lay between the germline ends. The CDR3 loop spans 13 amino acids. Germline V lookup: CDR1 SQVTM, CDR2 ANQGSEA. The CDR3 sequence is CSVVGIPNYGYTF. The CDR3 bases are TGCAGCGTTGTGGGCATCCCCAACTATGGCTACACCTTC.

This clone occurred a few times. The V call is TRBV30, the J call TRBJ2-2, with a weak D call TRBD2 (6 bases). This CDR3 comprises 14 residues. Germline CDR1 and CDR2: GTSNPN and SVGIG (reference sequence). V gave up 2 bases and J gave up 5 bases, with 12 bases separating them. Here the CDR3 reads CAWSIGGGTGELFF. In DNA form, the CDR3 reads TGTGCCTGGAGTATCGGGGGTGGGACCGGGGAGCTGTTTTTT.

This chain uses TRBV30 with TRBJ1-2; no firm D call. The CDR3 has 15 residues. From germline, CDR1 is GTSNPN and CDR2 SVGIG (reference sequence). The V end lost 0 bases, the J end lost 8 bases, and 19 bases lay between the germline ends. The CDR3 is CAWSVLRGGASGYTF. CDR3 sequence (DNA): TGTGCCTGGAGTGTACTCCGCGGTGGAGCGTCGGGCTACACCTTC.

The CDR3 region has the DNA TGTGCCAGCACCGAGGGTGGCAGACTGAACACTGAAGCTTTCTTT. It specifies CASTEGGRLNTEAFF. The chain recombines TRBV13 with TRBJ1-1; D remains ambiguous. CDR1 is PRHDT, CDR2 FYEKMQ, per germline (reference sequence). The CDR3 runs 15 residues. The V and J ends lost 7 bases and 0 bases respectively, with 15 bases between them. Using reference TRBV13 and TRBJ1-1 for the parts outside the CDR3, the full variable domain is AAGVIQSPRHLIKEKRETATLKCYPIPRHDTVYWYQQGPGQDPQFLISFYEKMQSDKGSIPDRFSAQQFSDYHSELNMSSLELGDSALYFCASTEGGRLNTEAFFGQGTRLTVV.

The rearrangement joins TRBV28 to TRBJ2-5, with D hard to call. V lost 5 bases and J 2 bases, leaving 6 bases between the germline ends. This CDR3 is built from 12 residues. Germline V gene sequence: CDR1 MDHEN, CDR2 SYDVKM. CDR3 residues: CASSITQETQYF. The CDR3 DNA follows: TGTGCCAGCAGTATAACTCAAGAGACCCAGTACTTC.

This chain connects TRBV4-2 to TRBJ1-2, with a tentative D call TRBD1 (5 bases). Germline CDR1 LGHNA, CDR2 YNFKEQ. The V gene lost 0 bases and the J gene lost 4 bases, with 21 bases spanning the gap. This CDR3 has 18 residues. The CDR3 DNA is TGTGCCAGCAGCCAAGATTTTCGACAGCGCTGGATTGCCTATGGCTACACCTTC. It translates to CASSQDFRQRWIAYGYTF.

The rearrangement links TRBV4-1 to TRBJ1-2, with D perhaps TRBD1 (5 bases). Germline-derived CDR1 and CDR2 are MGHRA and YSYEKL. V was pared by 0 bases and J by 4 bases, with 18 bases between. The CDR3 totals 17 residues. CDR3 bases: TGCGCCAGCAGCCAAGACCCCACGGGGAGGGGTAGCTATGGCTACACCTTC. It yields the protein CASSQDPTGRGSYGYTF.

This clone was counted a few times. This chain links TRBV4-1 with TRBJ1-1; D gene unclear. V lost 2 bases, J lost 5 bases, and 15 bases lay in between. This CDR3 has 15 residues. CDR1 and CDR2 (germline): MGHRA, YSYEKL. This chain's CDR3 is CASSQLHSSRTEAFF. CDR3 DNA sequence: TGCGCCAGCAGCCAACTACACTCTTCGAGGACTGAAGCTTTCTTT.

The chain carries TRBV18 and TRBJ1-3, with TRBD1 matching 9 bases. CDR1 and CDR2 from the germline V gene are KGHSH and LQKENI. There are 15 residues in the CDR3. The V segment lost 8 bases and the J segment 4 bases; nucleotides outside the gene matches: 9. The CDR3 is CASRRDRVDGNTIYF. Written as DNA, the CDR3 is TGTGCCAGCCGCCGGGACAGGGTTGACGGAAACACCATATATTTT.

Regarding this clone: The junction shows a germline mismatch at one end, possibly a read error. The chain has TRBV6-4 and TRBJ1-2, with 7 bases fitting TRBD1. The CDR3 length is 21 residues. CDR1 is MRHNA and CDR2 is SNTAGT in the germline V gene. The CDR3 here is CASSDSTRWDRTEQANHGYTF. CDR3 in DNA: TGTGCCAGCAGTGACTCGACGCGCTGGGACAGAACCGAACAAGCTAACCATGGCTACACCTTC.

V gene TRBV4-2 combines with J gene TRBJ2-2, with D unclear. Germline CDR1 reads LGHNA; CDR2 reads YNFKEQ. Trimming took off 0 bases at V and 6 bases at J, with 11 bases between the two ends. The CDR3 runs to 15 residues. The CDR3 sequence is CASSQDALQSGELFF. The CDR3 coding sequence is TGTGCCAGCAGCCAAGATGCCCTCCAGTCCGGGGAGCTGTTTTTT.

The chain joins TRBV9 to TRBJ1-6; D possibly corresponds to TRBD1 (6 bases). Per the germline V gene, CDR1 is SGDLS and CDR2 is YYNGEE. The CDR3 covers 16 residues. Trimming removed 0 bases at V and 8 bases at J, with 15 bases between. CDR3 nucleotides: TGTGCCAGCAGCGTAGACCTGGGGGGGCTGGATTCACCCCTCCACTTT. Translation gives CASSVDLGGLDSPLHF.

This chain links TRBV28 with TRBJ2-7; no definite D call. V lost 8 bases, J lost 0 bases, and 11 bases lay in between. The germline CDR1 and CDR2 sequences are MDHEN and SYDVKM. This CDR3 is 13 amino acids long. In nucleotides, the CDR3 is TGTGCCAGCCGTATTCAGGACTCCTACGAGCAGTACTTC. Translated: CASRIQDSYEQYF.

The CDR3 DNA sequence: TGTGCCAGCAGTTTATTGTGGGGGGATGGAAGCACAGATACGCAGTATTTT. Translation gives CASSLLWGDGSTDTQYF. The chain has TRBV27 and TRBJ2-3, with D maybe TRBD2 (6 bases). Germline lookup yields CDR1 MNHEY and CDR2 SMNVEV (reference sequence). The length of the CDR3 is 17 residues. The ends were cut back, 1 base at V and 0 bases at J, with 14 bases in the middle.